One and the same sample provided the 2 T cell receptor beta chains below, sequenced in a study of blood T cell repertoires in COVID-19. The repertoire was sequenced with immunoSEQ multiplex PCR; TCRdb's copy has only in-frame clones and lacks some. Here the sample spans around 100,000 clones, around 89% being singletons. The sample consisted of peripheral blood. The origin of the receptors is a woman aged 60 to 75 with acute or convalescent COVID-19.

The chain carries TRBV29-1 and TRBJ1-1, with D perhaps TRBD1 (5 bases). Germline V lookup: CDR1 SQVTM, CDR2 ANQGSEA. V lost 6 bases to trimming and J lost 1 base, with 15 bases between them. The CDR3 runs to 14 residues. The CDR3 nucleotides are TGCAGCGTGATTCCCAGGGCCCGGAACACTGAAGCTTTCTTT. Amino acid sequence: CSVIPRARNTEAFF.

This chain links TRBV9 with TRBJ1-1, with D uncertain. V was trimmed by 4 bases and J by 1 base, leaving 8 bases between them. From germline, CDR1 is SGDLS and CDR2 YYNGEE. The CDR3 loop spans 13 amino acids. In nucleotides, the CDR3 is TGTGCCAGCAGCCCTCCGGGGAACACTGAAGCTTTCTTT. This translates into CASSPPGNTEAFF.